These 9 T cell receptor beta chains were all obtained from the same sample, sequenced in a study of long-term antiretroviral therapy in people with HIV. With survey level as its setting, the immunoSEQ assay was v3.0. Some clones are missing from TCRdb's copy, which holds only in-frame ones; the method was immunoSEQ multiplex PCR. In the table there are just under 35,000 clones, approximately 81% of which are singletons. This sample comprised unsorted PBMCs, obtained 2.7 to 2.9 years before starting antiretroviral therapy. These receptor sequences come from a woman aged 30 to 39 with HIV.

The V gene is TRBV5-5, the J gene TRBJ2-7; TRBD2 matches at 10 bases. The V segment lost 2 bases and the J segment 2 bases; nucleotides outside the gene matches: 4. Germline V lookup: CDR1 SGHKS, CDR2 YYEKEE (reference sequence). The length of the CDR3 is 15 residues. The DNA of the CDR3 is TGTGCCAGCAGCTTCAAAGCGGGGGGGCCCTACGAGCAGTACGTC. Translated: CASSFKAGGPYEQYV.

The rearrangement uses TRBV2 and TRBJ1-5, with D unresolved. There are 14 residues in the CDR3. Per germline, CDR1 SNHLY and CDR2 FYNNEI. Trimming removed 2 bases at V and 6 bases at J, with 11 bases between. CDR3: CASSESEGIQPQHF. The CDR3 nucleotides are TGTGCCAGCAGTGAAAGTGAAGGGATTCAGCCCCAGCATTTT.

The chain uses TRBV7-6 and TRBJ2-6, with a weak D call TRBD1 (6 bases). Trimming cost V 7 bases and J 0 bases, with 10 bases left between them. The CDR3 is 15 amino acids. CDR1 and CDR2 (germline): SGHVS, FNYEAQ. The chain's CDR3 is CASNPQGSGANVLTF. The DNA for the CDR3 is TGTGCCAGCAACCCACAGGGCTCTGGGGCCAACGTCCTGACTTTC.

The chain has TRBV2 and TRBJ1-1; D ambiguous. Between the trimmed V and J ends, which lost 1 base and 6 bases, there was a span of 12 bases. The CDR3 is 14 residues long. Germline CDR1 is SNHLY and CDR2 is FYNNEI. The DNA for the CDR3 is TGTGCCAGCAGTGAAGACCCCCGGGCGCCTGAAGCTTTCTTT. Translation gives CASSEDPRAPEAFF.

This clone was detected a few times. The CDR3 DNA sequence: TGTGCCAGCAGCTTAGAGTACGGCGGGGGCGGTGAGCAGTTCTTC. Amino acids: CASSLEYGGGGEQFF. The V and J genes are TRBV7-6 and TRBJ2-1; weak D call: TRBD2 (7 bases). The CDR3 sequence is 15 residues long. The V gene lost 1 base and the J gene lost 9 bases, with 16 bases spanning the gap. Germline V gene data show CDR1 as SGHVS and CDR2 as FNYEAQ.

The chain uses TRBV27 and TRBJ2-3, with TRBD1 matching over 8 bases. After removal of 3 bases from V and 2 bases from J, the junction contained 4 bases not matched to a gene. Germline V lookup: CDR1 MNHEY, CDR2 SMNVEV (reference sequence). The CDR3 spans 15 residues. The CDR3 region is CASSFRDRPTDTQYF. The CDR3 DNA sequence: TGTGCCAGCAGTTTCCGGGACAGGCCCACAGATACGCAGTATTTT.

The chain recombines TRBV6-1 with TRBJ1-5, with a tentative D call TRBD1 (5 bases). CDR1 and CDR2 (germline): MNHNS, SASEGT. The CDR3 totals 14 residues. V lost 8 bases and J 0 bases, leaving 11 bases between the germline ends. CDR3 residues: CASLQVHSNQPQHF. As DNA, the CDR3 is TGTGCCAGCCTACAGGTCCATAGCAATCAGCCCCAGCATTTT.

The rearrangement joins TRBV2 to TRBJ2-3; no clear D. The CDR3 runs to 15 residues. The ends were cut back, 7 bases at V and 0 bases at J, with 14 bases in the middle. Germline V gene sequence: CDR1 SNHLY, CDR2 FYNNEI. The CDR3 nucleotides are TGTGCCAGCATGGATCCCCGACGGAGCACAGATACGCAGTATTTT. Protein sequence: CASMDPRRSTDTQYF.

The chain has TRBV6-1 and TRBJ1-1; no definite D call. Trimming pared 4 bases from V and 5 bases from J, leaving 8 bases between. The CDR3 loop spans 12 amino acids. Germline loops: CDR1 MNHNS, CDR2 SASEGT. The CDR3 region is CASSGQATEAFF. The CDR3 DNA reads as TGTGCCAGCAGTGGTCAGGCTACTGAAGCTTTCTTT.